The T cell receptor (beta chain) described here comes from a study of draining lymph node invasion in breast cancer. Worth noting for this clonotype: Its specificity is unknown.

Germline V lookup: CDR1 LNHDA, CDR2 SQIVND (reference sequence). Trimming left V 1 base short and J 7 bases short, with 8 bases between. CDR3 size: 14 residues. The CD4+ CD45RA- CD25- gate defined the sorted memory conventional CD4 T cells. Study outcomes and limitations: A common Treg–Tconv clonal origin is suggested, not proven, by shared TCRs. Some top 100 tumor clones also appeared in draining lymph nodes.

One entry per CDR3 protein results from TCRdb running MiXCR on the bulk RNA-seq reads. The repertoire holds around 1,300 distinct CDR3 sequences, with approximately 60% as singletons. This TCR derives from a female donor with luminal breast cancer. The gene calls are TRBV19 and TRBJ1-6; D gene ambiguous. Sequences were obtained from sorted memory CD4+ effector T cells from the tumor. This CDR3 is CASSIGRRNSPLHF. The DNA for the CDR3 is TGTGCCAGTAGTATAGGGAGACGGAATTCACCCCTCCACTTT.